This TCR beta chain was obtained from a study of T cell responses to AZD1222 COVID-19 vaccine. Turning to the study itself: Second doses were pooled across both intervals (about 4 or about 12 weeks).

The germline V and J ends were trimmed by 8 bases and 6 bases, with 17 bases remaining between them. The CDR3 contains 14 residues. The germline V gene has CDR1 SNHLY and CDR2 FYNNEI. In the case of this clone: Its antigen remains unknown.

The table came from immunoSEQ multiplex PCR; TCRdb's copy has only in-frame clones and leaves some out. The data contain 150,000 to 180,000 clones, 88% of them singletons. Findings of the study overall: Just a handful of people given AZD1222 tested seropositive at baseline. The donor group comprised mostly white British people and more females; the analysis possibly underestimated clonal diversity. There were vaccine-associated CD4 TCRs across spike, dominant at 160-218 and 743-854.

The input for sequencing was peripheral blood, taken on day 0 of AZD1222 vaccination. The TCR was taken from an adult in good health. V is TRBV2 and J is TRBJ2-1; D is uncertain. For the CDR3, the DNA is TGTGCCAGCCGAGATCTTGACTGGGGCAATGAGCAGTTCTTC. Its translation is CASRDLDWGNEQFF.